These T cell receptor beta chains were read from a single sample in a study of CD8 T cells in ankylosing spondylitis. MiXCR, applied by TCRdb to the 5' RACE reads, yields one record per CDR3 protein. The sample yields just under 550,000 distinct CDR3 sequences, roughly 12% seen once. The specimen was blood, either unsorted or a sorted T cell fraction (not recorded which). The receptors come from a male donor with ankylosing spondylitis. Each CDR3 is given with its conserved first and last residue. D genes are given only for firm matches. The size entry is marked missing in some rows and otherwise reads once, few, many or a size class.

clone size	D gene	J gene	V gene	CDR3 DNA	CDR3 protein
many	TRBD2	TRBJ2-2	TRBV29-1	TGCAGCGCCCGGAAGACTAGCGGGAGTATTCGGGTTGACACCGGGGAGCTGTTTTTT	CSARKTSGSIRVDTGELFF
many	-	TRBJ2-1	TRBV11-2	TGTGCCAGCAGCTCACAGGACGCGCCCTACAATGAGCAGTTCTTC	CASSSQDAPYNEQFF
-	-	TRBJ2-3	TRBV11-2	TGTGCCAGCAGCCTACAGGGTAACCCCCCAGATACGCAGTATTTT	CASSLQGNPPDTQYF
few	-	TRBJ1-6	TRBV18	TGTGCCAGCTCACCCCAGGATCAGAGCTCCTATAATTCACCCCTCCACTTT	CASSPQDQSSYNSPLHF
few	TRBD1	TRBJ2-3	TRBV14	TGTGCCAGCAGCCAAGTAGGGGGCAAAACAGATACGCAGTATTTT	CASSQVGGKTDTQYF
-	-	TRBJ1-4	TRBV20-1	TGCAGTGCTAGGGAGGGCTTTAATGAAAAACTGTTTTTT	CSAREGFNEKLFF
-	TRBD1	TRBJ2-1	TRBV3-1	TGTGCCAGCAGGGACCGGGACAGGGGATACAATGAGCAGTTCTTC	CASRDRDRGYNEQFF
many	-	TRBJ2-1	TRBV7-9	TGTGCCAGCATCGCCATGCGCGGGGAGCAGTTCTTC	CASIAMRGEQFF
few	TRBD1	TRBJ2-3	TRBV7-9	TGTGCCAGCAGCCCTGACAGGGCGTCAGATACGCAGTATTTT	CASSPDRASDTQYF
few	TRBD1	TRBJ2-5	TRBV12-3/TRBV12-4	TGTGCCAGCAGCCGCGGTTCGGGGCAGGGGGAGGAGACCCAGTACTTC	CASSRGSGQGEETQYF
few	TRBD2	TRBJ2-1	TRBV7-8	TGTGCCAGCAGCTTATCGGGCGGGAGAGTCAATGAGCAGTTCTTC	CASSLSGGRVNEQFF
many	-	TRBJ2-3	TRBV14	TGTGCCAGCAGCCTCACGAATACGCAGTATTTT	CASSLTNTQYF
-	-	TRBJ2-1	TRBV5-1	TGCGCCAGCAGCCCCGCACTCTCGGGACCCAACAATGAGCAGTTCTTC	CASSPALSGPNNEQFF
-	TRBD1	TRBJ1-1	TRBV15	TGTGCCACCAGCGCCCGACAGGGCAACACTGAAGCTTTCTTT	CATSARQGNTEAFF
-	-	TRBJ1-2	TRBV29-1	TGCAGCGTTGAACTGGGGTCCCGCTATGGCTACACCTTC	CSVELGSRYGYTF
few	TRBD2	TRBJ2-1	TRBV15	TGTGCCACCAGCGGTATACTAGCGCTCTCCTACAATGAGCAGTTCTTC	CATSGILALSYNEQFF
-	TRBD1	TRBJ2-1	TRBV7-9	TGTGCCAGCAGCCTCGGGACAGGAAGCAGCAATGAGCAGTTCTTC	CASSLGTGSSNEQFF
many	-	TRBJ2-2	TRBV5-1	TGCGCCAGCAGCTTGGTTGTCAACACCGGGGAGCTGTTTTTT	CASSLVVNTGELFF
many	-	TRBJ1-5	TRBV10-2	TGCGCCAGCAGTTGGGACGGTCATAGCAATCAGTCCCAGCATTTT	CASSWDGHSNQSQHF
few	TRBD1	TRBJ2-5	TRBV13	TGTGCCAGCAGCTTGTGGGGGACAGCTCAAGAGACCCAGTACTTC	CASSLWGTAQETQYF
-	TRBD1	TRBJ1-2	TRBV10-2	TGCGCCAGCAGTCGGACAGGGGGCGATTATGGCTACACCTTC	CASSRTGGDYGYTF
once	-	TRBJ2-5	TRBV3-1	TGTGCCAGCAGCTCCCTTGCCAGGAACCAAGAGACCCAGTACTTC	CASSSLARNQETQYF
-	TRBD2	TRBJ2-1	TRBV20-1	TGCAGTGCTAGAGATCGCCAGCGGGAGGGTTGGGAGCAGTTCTTC	CSARDRQREGWEQFF
many	-	TRBJ2-1	TRBV4-1	TGCGCCAGCAGCCAAGTACAGGTTTTCAATGAGCAGTTCTTC	CASSQVQVFNEQFF
-	TRBD1	TRBJ1-1	TRBV20-1	TGCAGTGCTATAGCAGGGGGGGTGAACTCTGAAGCTTTCTTT	CSAIAGGVNSEAFF
-	-	TRBJ1-2	TRBV3-1	TGTGCCAGCAGCCAAGACCGACAGGCGGTCACCTTC	CASSQDRQAVTF
-	TRBD2	TRBJ2-7	TRBV12-3/TRBV12-4	TGTACCAGCAGTTTAAGGGGACTAGCGGGAGAACGAGGCTACGAGCAGTACTTC	CTSSLRGLAGERGYEQYF
many	TRBD1	TRBJ1-2	TRBV12-3/TRBV12-4	TGTGCCAGCAGCTACGGACAGGCCACCTATGGCTACACCTTC	CASSYGQATYGYTF
few	TRBD1	TRBJ1-1	TRBV5-1	TGCGCCAGCAGCTCCGGACAGGGGGGGTCGGTCACTGAAGCTTTCTTT	CASSSGQGGSVTEAFF
many	TRBD2	TRBJ2-7	TRBV3-1	TGTGCCAGCAGCCCTAGGACTAGCGGCGAGCAGTACTTC	CASSPRTSGEQYF
few	-	TRBJ2-4	TRBV11-3	TGTGCCAGCAGCCCGAGGGTGGAACTAGCCAAAAACATTCAGTACTTC	CASSPRVELAKNIQYF
many	-	TRBJ1-5	TRBV12-3/TRBV12-4	TGTGCCAGCAGTTCGGGGGATTATAGCAATCAGCCCCAGCATTTT	CASSSGDYSNQPQHF
-	TRBD1	TRBJ1-3	TRBV7-2	TGTGCCAGCAGCCGCCCAACAGGGGGAGGTGGAAACACCATATATTTT	CASSRPTGGGGNTIYF
-	-	TRBJ2-3	TRBV20-1	TGCAGTGCTCCCCGGCCCGCCGGGCTCCTTTCAGATACGCAGTATTTT	CSAPRPAGLLSDTQYF
-	-	TRBJ2-2	TRBV6-2/TRBV6-3	TGTGCCAGCACTCGGGGGGCTGATGAGACCGGGGAGCTGTTTTTT	CASTRGADETGELFF
many	TRBD2	TRBJ2-1	TRBV11-2	TGTGCCAGCAGCATGACTAGCGGGAGGTTTGAGCAGTTCTTC	CASSMTSGRFEQFF
-	TRBD1	TRBJ1-1	TRBV6-1	TGTGCCAGCAATCCCTTGGAAAGGGGGCACACTGAAGCTTTCTTT	CASNPLERGHTEAFF